The entry that follows covers one TCR beta chain sequence. This clonotype was recorded many times. Its antigen is currently not known. It has no much larger one-base neighbor in the sample; base qualities were not kept. The CDR3, cysteine through phenylalanine, is 13 amino acids long. The only DNA kept is the CDR3, 39 bases in frame from the first base. Sequences SQVTM (CDR1) and ANQGSEA (CDR2) are obtained from the germline V gene. The junction shows trimming of 4 bases on V and 4 bases on J, plus 10 bases between the germline ends. To synthesize cDNA, template-switch 5'RACE was performed with a primer carrying a 10-nucleotide random unique molecular identifier so that each TCR transcript was tagged. Over 180 million TCR-beta sequences, covering 15-18 subjects, were produced in each sequencing run. The RNeasy kit was used to extract total RNA. The KAPA Real-time Library Amplification kit was used to amplify TCR-beta VDJ regions with primers targeting the TCR constant region and the 5'RACE anchor. A first PCR added sample indexes and Illumina adaptors, after which a second PCR increased the library yield. After Ampure bead purification, the TCR product of roughly 650 bp was size-selected on a 2% E-gel SizeSelection system. Before pooling, library quality was assessed on a Bioanalyzer, concentration was determined with Qubit, and library quantification was performed with the Kapa Library Quantification kit. Paired-end 2 x 150 bp sequencing of the libraries was performed on an Illumina HiSeq 2500. To increase sequence diversity, roughly 25-31% phiX was spiked into each library pool. As for the authors' bioinformatics: The quality-filtered reads were processed with the UMI-based MiGEC pipeline, whose error correction step removed more than 85% of the raw TCR sequences. VDJ genes were aligned to IMGT germline references, and each clonotype was defined by a unique CDR3 amino acid sequence together with V-J genes. Clonal expansion, Shannon diversity, and CDR3 relatedness (CalcPairwiseDistances, ClusterSamples) were evaluated with VDJtools, and phylogenetic trees were built with CLCbio workbench. Clones with at least 8 unique UMIs were defined as expanded, with this threshold being based on coefficient-of-variation modelling across technical triplicates. The raw public data were reprocessed by TCRdb itself: fastp quality trimming at Q25, MiXCR clonotype calling, in-frame beta chains only. Entries that share a CDR3 protein sequence are merged under the most common genes and DNA. TCRdb, rather than the study authors, made the V and J calls. The table for this sample lists 30,000 to 40,000 distinct CDR3 sequences; 3.5% to 4% of them were counted only once. The ten biggest clones cover 2.2% of the sample.

The sample originates from a study of neurological immune-mediated disorders (dated by TCRdb to between 2019 and 2020). For the wider study: Among the roughly 34 multiple sclerosis patients, relapsing-remitting MS was present in 31 and secondary progressive MS was present in 3. Peripheral blood TCR-beta repertoires from HTLV-I-associated myelopathy (HAM/TSP) patients, multiple sclerosis patients and healthy controls were compared by UMI-based sequencing. Longitudinal samples, technical triplicates and paired sorted CD4+ and CD8+ T-cell subsets, alongside PBMC samples, were included among the approximately 110 TCR-beta libraries. The cohort included about 70 subjects: some 14 with HAM/TSP, around 35 with multiple sclerosis, and 20 healthy controls.

For unsorted PBMC libraries, 2 million PBMCs were used after storage in RNAlater at -80 degrees C until RNA extraction. The multiple sclerosis patients were enrolled in a US clinical protocol that used magnetic resonance imaging to evaluate disease progression. Peripheral blood was subjected to Ficoll-Hypaque density gradient centrifugation to isolate PBMCs, which were then cryopreserved in liquid nitrogen. Overall results and qualifications from the work: Phylogenetic analysis grouped repertoires from 18 of 34 MS patients into a cluster of related CDR3 sequences, suggesting a possible repertoire-level signature. The MS cluster showed no association with clinical or MRI features, and the authors stated that larger cohorts are needed. Across subjects, expanded clones never shared an identical CDR3 amino acid sequence, which suggests that the TCR-beta repertoires in every group were private. TCR clonal expansion was highest in HAM/TSP patients and lowest in MS patients, with MS patients falling below even healthy controls.

The V and J genes are TRBV29-1 and TRBJ2-2; the D gene is perhaps TRBD1, from 5 matching bases. The sample consisted of PBMCs. The sequence was obtained from a man under 40 with multiple sclerosis. The sequence in DNA is TGCAGCGTTGCGATACAGGTCACCGGGGAGCTGTTTTTT. Translated, this gives CSVAIQVTGELFF.